This is a list of T cell receptor beta chains from one sample in a study of blood T cell repertoires in COVID-19. TCRdb's table, derived via immunoSEQ multiplex PCR, lists solely in-frame clones and lacks some. The table includes fewer than 350,000 clones, 70% to 90% detected once. The specimen sequenced was peripheral blood. The receptors shown here come from a woman aged 25-40 years with COVID-19, enrolled during active disease. Both conserved end residues are trimmed from each CDR3. The order of the fields is CDR3 protein, J gene, V gene.

CDR3aa: ASSDSSYNEQF
j_gene: TRBJ2-1
v_gene: TRBV12-3/TRBV12-4

CDR3aa: ASSLELAGGNEQF
j_gene: TRBJ2-1
v_gene: TRBV7-2

CDR3aa: ASEKGLGPTDTDTQY
j_gene: TRBJ2-3
v_gene: TRBV5-4

CDR3aa: ASSPWDSRPMALH
j_gene: TRBJ1-6
v_gene: TRBV6-5

CDR3aa: ASRAGGWSTDTQY
j_gene: TRBJ2-3
v_gene: TRBV6-5

CDR3aa: AWRRAGTSGETQY
j_gene: TRBJ2-5
v_gene: TRBV30

CDR3aa: AISESRGRGTEAF
j_gene: TRBJ1-1
v_gene: TRBV10-3

CDR3aa: ASSPVQGGYGYT
j_gene: TRBJ1-2
v_gene: TRBV7-9

CDR3aa: AKCRVFGDWQPQH
j_gene: TRBJ1-5
v_gene: TRBV5-4

CDR3aa: ASSPWEAITDEQF
j_gene: TRBJ2-1
v_gene: TRBV18

CDR3aa: ASSFNLGLNYGYT
j_gene: TRBJ1-2
v_gene: TRBV6-5